This paragraph reports one T cell receptor beta chain. No much larger clone exists at a distance of one base, and base qualities are not known. This sample is drawn from a study of T cell repertoires in chronic hepatitis B (dated by TCRdb to the late 2010s). V gives up 6 bases and J gives up 1 base, and the segment between their germline ends measures 13 bases. Measured from the cysteine to the phenylalanine, the CDR3 is 14 residues long. The retained sequence is limited to the CDR3, 42 bases, with the frame set at the first base. CDR1 and CDR2 are read off the germline V gene as SNHLY and FYNNEI. Receptor amplification or capture employed the immunoSEQ multiplex PCR assay. TCRdb obtained this table from immuneACCESS and retained in-frame rearrangements with V and J assigned. These tables miss some clones; where compared with another copy, unresolved V genes account for less than half of the shortfall, and the remainder is unexplained. The sample has a few hundred clones on record, around 70% of them singletons. The ten biggest clones cover 48% of the sample.

The sequence came from a human donor with chronic hepatitis B virus infection. Source material: HBV polymerase (pol387) epitope-specific CD8+ T cells from PBMCs. This sequence uses TRBV2 and TRBJ2-7; a weak D assignment points to TRBD1 (6 bases agree). The CDR3 is CASSFRDTSYEQYF. In nucleotide form, the sequence is TGTGCCAGCAGCTTCCGGGACACATCCTACGAGCAGTACTTC.